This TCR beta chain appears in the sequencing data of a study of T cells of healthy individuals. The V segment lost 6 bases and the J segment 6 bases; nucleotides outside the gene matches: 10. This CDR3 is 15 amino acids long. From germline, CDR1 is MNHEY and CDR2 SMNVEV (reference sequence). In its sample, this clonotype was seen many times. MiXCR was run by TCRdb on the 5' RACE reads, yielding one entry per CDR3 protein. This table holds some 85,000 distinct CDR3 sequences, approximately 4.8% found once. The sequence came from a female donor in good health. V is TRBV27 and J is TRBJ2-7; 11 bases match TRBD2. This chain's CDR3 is CASREPTSGSGEQYF. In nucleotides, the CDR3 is TGTGCCAGCAGAGAACCCACTAGCGGGAGCGGCGAGCAGTACTTC.